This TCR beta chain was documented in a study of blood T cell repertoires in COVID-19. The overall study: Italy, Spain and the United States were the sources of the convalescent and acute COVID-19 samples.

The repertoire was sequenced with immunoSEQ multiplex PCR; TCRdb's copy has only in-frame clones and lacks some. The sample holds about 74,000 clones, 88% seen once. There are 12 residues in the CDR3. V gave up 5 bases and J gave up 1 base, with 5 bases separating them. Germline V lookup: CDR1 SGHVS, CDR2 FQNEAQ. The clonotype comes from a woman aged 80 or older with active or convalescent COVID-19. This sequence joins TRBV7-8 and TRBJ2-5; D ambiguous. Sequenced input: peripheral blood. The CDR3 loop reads CASSPFQETQYF. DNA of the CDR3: TGTGCCAGCAGCCCATTCCAAGAGACCCAGTACTTC.